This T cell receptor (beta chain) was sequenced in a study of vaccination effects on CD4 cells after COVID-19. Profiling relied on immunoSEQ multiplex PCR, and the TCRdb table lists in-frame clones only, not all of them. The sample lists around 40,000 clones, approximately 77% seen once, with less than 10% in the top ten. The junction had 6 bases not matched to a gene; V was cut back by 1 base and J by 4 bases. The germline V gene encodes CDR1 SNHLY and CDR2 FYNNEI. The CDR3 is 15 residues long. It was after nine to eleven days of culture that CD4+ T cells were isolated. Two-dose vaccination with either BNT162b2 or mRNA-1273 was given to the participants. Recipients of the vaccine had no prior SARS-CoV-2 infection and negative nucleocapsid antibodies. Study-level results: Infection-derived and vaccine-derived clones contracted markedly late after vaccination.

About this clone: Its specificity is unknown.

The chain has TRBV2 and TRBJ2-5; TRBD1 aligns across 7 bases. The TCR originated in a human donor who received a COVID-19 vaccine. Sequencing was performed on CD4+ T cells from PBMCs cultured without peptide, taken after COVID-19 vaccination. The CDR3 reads CASSEETGPGETQYF. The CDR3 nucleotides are TGTGCCAGCAGTGAAGAGACAGGGCCCGGAGAGACCCAGTACTTC.